The rows below give T cell receptor beta chains drawn from one sample of a study of cytomegalovirus exposure and HLA in healthy donors. Sequencing was performed with immunoSEQ multiplex PCR; in TCRdb, only in-frame clones are kept and a portion is missing. The table includes 140,000 or so clones, 85% to 90% detected once. The sample was PBMCs. The receptors shown here come from a woman aged 25 to 45 in good health and CMV-seropositive. Each CDR3 is given with its conserved first and last residue. The order of the fields is clone size, D gene, V gene, J gene, CDR3 DNA, CDR3 protein. A D gene is named only where the DNA matches it firmly. Only some rows state a clone size, as once, few, many or a class for expanded clones.

>.|.|TRBV2|TRBJ1-1
TGTGCCAGCAGTGTAGGGAGCGGCACTGAAGCTTTCTTT
CASSVGSGTEAFF
>.|.|TRBV4-1|TRBJ2-1
TGCGCCAGCAGCCAAGAAGGGGACGGGAGGGGGCCCTATGGTGAGCAGTTCTTC
CASSQEGDGRGPYGEQFF
>.|.|TRBV28|TRBJ1-2
TGTGCCAGCAGGGGCCTCAGGCGAGTTTACTATGGCTACACCTTC
CASRGLRRVYYGYTF
>.|TRBD2|TRBV2|TRBJ2-2
TGTGCCAGCATCGTTAGCGGGAAGAACACCGGGGAGCTGTTTTTT
CASIVSGKNTGELFF
>.|.|TRBV7-9|TRBJ1-1
TGTGCCAGCAGACCACCGGCCGAGGAGGGAAACACTGAAGCTTTCTTT
CASRPPAEEGNTEAFF
>once|.|TRBV6-5|TRBJ2-1
TGTGCCAGCCGAAGCACAAGGAGCTACAATGAGCAGTTCTTC
CASRSTRSYNEQFF
>.|.|TRBV11-2|TRBJ2-7
TGTGCCAGCAGCTTACACAGGGTTAGCTCCTACGAGCAGTACTTC
CASSLHRVSSYEQYF
>.|.|TRBV18|TRBJ1-2
TGTGCCAGCTCACCCCGGATGGACGGAGGCGCTTATGGCTACACCTTC
CASSPRMDGGAYGYTF
>.|TRBD1|TRBV28|TRBJ1-4
TGTGCCAGCAGTTTGGGACAGATATACACCCCCACGAACGAAAAACTGTTTTTT
CASSLGQIYTPTNEKLFF
>few|.|TRBV7-9|TRBJ1-1
TGTGCCAGCAGCCAACAACCGGGAAACACTGAAGCTTTCTTT
CASSQQPGNTEAFF
>.|.|TRBV9|TRBJ2-5
TGTGCCAGCAGCGTAGGGTCTGGAGGGCAAGAGACCCAGTACTTC
CASSVGSGGQETQYF
>.|TRBD1|TRBV28|TRBJ2-7
TGTGCCGGCAGCTTCGGACAGGACGAGCAGTACTTC
CAGSFGQDEQYF
>.|.|TRBV29-1|TRBJ1-4
TGCAGCGTTGGTCGGGGGGCGGCTAATGAAAAACTGTTTTTT
CSVGRGAANEKLFF
>.|.|TRBV19|TRBJ1-2
TGTGCCAGTAGTTGGGGGCACCTTAACTATGGCTACACCTTC
CASSWGHLNYGYTF
>.|.|TRBV18|TRBJ1-3
TGTGCCAGCTCACCTAACCCGAGGATGGGAAACACCATATATTTT
CASSPNPRMGNTIYF
>.|.|TRBV5-1|TRBJ2-4
TGCGCCAGCAGCTTCGACCTGGGGGGAAACATTCAGTACTTC
CASSFDLGGNIQYF
>.|TRBD1|TRBV5-6|TRBJ1-2
TGTGCCAGCAGCACCGGACAGGGGGAGGACTATGGCTACACCTTC
CASSTGQGEDYGYTF
>.|TRBD2|TRBV6-1|TRBJ2-7
TGTGCCAGCCGGGAGCGGGGGGGCCACGAGCAGTACTTC
CASRERGGHEQYF
>.|TRBD2|TRBV6-1|TRBJ2-6
TGTGCCAGCAGTGGGGCGGGAGGGCCTGGTGGGGCCAACGTCCTGACTTTC
CASSGAGGPGGANVLTF
>.|.|TRBV5-1|TRBJ2-7
TGCGCCAGCAGCTCCGGGAGTTCCTACGAGCAGTACTTC
CASSSGSSYEQYF
>.|TRBD1|TRBV28|TRBJ1-1
TGTGCCAGCAGTCAAGGACAGGGGAACACTGAAGCTTTCTTT
CASSQGQGNTEAFF
>.|TRBD2|TRBV6-5|TRBJ2-3
TGTGCCAGCAGCTCACTAGCGGGACGCACAGATACGCAGTATTTT
CASSSLAGRTDTQYF
>.|TRBD1|TRBV5-1|TRBJ2-3
TGCGCCAGCTCCTGGACAGGGGGCGTCGATACGCAGTATTTT
CASSWTGGVDTQYF
>.|.|TRBV18|TRBJ2-2
TGTGCCAGCTCACTACAGGGCACCGGGGAGCTGTTTTTT
CASSLQGTGELFF
>.|TRBD1|TRBV5-5|TRBJ2-5
TGTGCCAGCAGCTTCCCGACAGGGGTAGAGACCCAGTACTTC
CASSFPTGVETQYF
>.|.|TRBV7-9|TRBJ2-1
TGTGCCAGCAGCCGAGGAAATGAGCAGTTCTTC
CASSRGNEQFF
>.|.|TRBV27|TRBJ2-3
TGTGCCAGCAGTTCCGTAGATACGCAGTATTTT
CASSSVDTQYF
>.|TRBD1|TRBV18|TRBJ2-5
TGTGCCAGCTCGGGATGGGACAGCCAAGAGACCCAGTACTTC
CASSGWDSQETQYF
>.|.|TRBV9|TRBJ1-2
TGTGCCAGCAGCGTAGGTGCAGGCAGCTATGGCTACACCTTC
CASSVGAGSYGYTF
>.|TRBD1|TRBV5-1|TRBJ2-7
TGCGCCAGCAGCTTGGTCTCCCAAAAACAGGGGGCGGGATCCTACGAGCAGTACTTC
CASSLVSQKQGAGSYEQYF
>.|.|TRBV6-5|TRBJ1-5
TGTGCCAGCAGACCCAGGGGAAGCAATCAGCCCCAGCATTTT
CASRPRGSNQPQHF
>.|TRBD1|TRBV2|TRBJ2-1
TGTGCCAGCAGTGAAGGGTGGGACAGGGCCGAGCAGTTCTTC
CASSEGWDRAEQFF
>.|TRBD2|TRBV5-1|TRBJ2-7
TGCGCCAGCAGCCAACCCCCTAGCGGGGGGGCGTACGAGCAGTACTTC
CASSQPPSGGAYEQYF
>.|.|TRBV11-2|TRBJ2-3
TGTGCCAGCAGCTTAAAGTGGGGGGGCACAGATACGCAGTATTTT
CASSLKWGGTDTQYF
>.|.|TRBV6-5|TRBJ1-5
TGTGCCAGCAGTTACGGGAGGAATCAGCCCCAGCATTTT
CASSYGRNQPQHF
>.|.|TRBV7-6|TRBJ1-5
TGTGCCAGCAGCTTAGAAGGGGAACGCAATCAGCCCCAGCATTTT
CASSLEGERNQPQHF
>once|.|TRBV5-6|TRBJ2-1
TGTGCCAGCAGCTTCCCCAGCGGGACAACCTACAATGAGCAGTTCTTC
CASSFPSGTTYNEQFF
>.|TRBD2|TRBV5-4|TRBJ2-3
TGTGCCAGCAGCTGGGGACTAGCGGGAATCACAGATACGCAGTATTTT
CASSWGLAGITDTQYF
>.|TRBD1|TRBV5-4|TRBJ1-1
TGTGCCAGCAGCTTGGAAGGACAGGGCCCCACTGAAGCTTTCTTT
CASSLEGQGPTEAFF
>.|TRBD2|TRBV6-1|TRBJ2-1
TGTGCCAGCAGTGGCCTTAGCGGGAGAACTAATGAGCAGTTCTTC
CASSGLSGRTNEQFF
>.|.|TRBV28|TRBJ1-5
TGTGCCAGCAGTGTTGACAGGATTCTTGATCAGCCCCAGCATTTT
CASSVDRILDQPQHF
>.|.|TRBV7-3|TRBJ2-7
TGTGCCAGCAGCTTATGGGGAGGATACGAGCAGTACTTC
CASSLWGGYEQYF
>.|TRBD1|TRBV6-5|TRBJ2-2
TGTGCCAGCAGTTACTTCGACAGGGACACCGGGGAGCTGTTTTTT
CASSYFDRDTGELFF
>few|TRBD1|TRBV18|TRBJ1-5
TGTGCCAGCTCACCCCAGGGGGCGCAGGGTCAGCCCCAGCATTTT
CASSPQGAQGQPQHF
>.|TRBD2|TRBV28|TRBJ2-1
TGTGCCAGCAGTTTTGGGCGGGAGGGCGGCGATGAGCAGTTCTTC
CASSFGREGGDEQFF
>.|TRBD1|TRBV4-2|TRBJ1-3
TGTGCCAGCAGCCAAGGGGACAGCGACGGAAACACCATATATTTT
CASSQGDSDGNTIYF
>once|.|TRBV2|TRBJ1-5
TGTGCCAGCAGTGCGGGGGGTATTAGCAATCAGCCCCAGCATTTT
CASSAGGISNQPQHF
>.|TRBD1|TRBV10-1|TRBJ2-7
TGCGCCACCTCAACAGGGGGAAGCTCCTACGAGCAGTACTTC
CATSTGGSSYEQYF
>.|.|TRBV2|TRBJ1-6
TGTGCCAGCAGCGGGGATTTTCGGGGTTCACCCCTCCACTTT
CASSGDFRGSPLHF
>.|TRBD1|TRBV7-9|TRBJ2-7
TGTGCCAGCAGCTTAAAGGGGGCAGGAACCTACGAGCAGTACTTC
CASSLKGAGTYEQYF
>.|TRBD2|TRBV13|TRBJ2-3
TGTGCCAGCAGCCTAGGACTAGCGGGCCTCACAGATACGCAGTATTTT
CASSLGLAGLTDTQYF
>.|.|TRBV10-2|TRBJ1-2
TGCGCCAGCTCCAACACTAACTATGGCTACACCTTC
CASSNTNYGYTF
>.|TRBD1|TRBV13|TRBJ1-1
TGTGCCAGCAGCTTAATAGGGGGCGGCACTGAAGCTTTCTTT
CASSLIGGGTEAFF